The sequence of this TCR beta chain was determined in a study of shared clonotypes between healthy human individuals. Overall study results and limits: Though the depth was large, rarefaction showed that sorted-subset sequencing was incomplete.

Germline CDR1 MNHEY, CDR2 SMNVEV (reference sequence). The CDR3 is 13 residues long. Unmatched junction bases numbered 2, after V lost 6 bases and J lost 1 base. Positively selected for CCR7, the CD45RO-negative cells used as naive CD8 cells excluded terminally differentiated effector memory CD45RA+ cells. In the original processing: For the immunoSEQ data, sequences were junction-only without quality scores, so filtering differed. Clones were sequenced by immunoSEQ multiplex PCR, and TCRdb holds only the in-frame ones, with some missing. V and J calls plus clone size are reproduced from that table; the DNA served to infer D and trimming. Of around 560,000 clones detected, approximately 95% appear once; the ten largest clones hold 0.11%. Concerning this clone: The antigen is not known.

The source is a woman aged 25 to 39 in good health. The rearrangement joins TRBV27 to TRBJ2-7; 8 bases line up with TRBD2. The specimen sequenced was naive CD8+ T cells sorted from blood. The CDR3 region is CASRRGGSYEQYF. The CDR3 bases are TGTGCCAGCAGACGGGGGGGTTCCTACGAGCAGTACTTC.